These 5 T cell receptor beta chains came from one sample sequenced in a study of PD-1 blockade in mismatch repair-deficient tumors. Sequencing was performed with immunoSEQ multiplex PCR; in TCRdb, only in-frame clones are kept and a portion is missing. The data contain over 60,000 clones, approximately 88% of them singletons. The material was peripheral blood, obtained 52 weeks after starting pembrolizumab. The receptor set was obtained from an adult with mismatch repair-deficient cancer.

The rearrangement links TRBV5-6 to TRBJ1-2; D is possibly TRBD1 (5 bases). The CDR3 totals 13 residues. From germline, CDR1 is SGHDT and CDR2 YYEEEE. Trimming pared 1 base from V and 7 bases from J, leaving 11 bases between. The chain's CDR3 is CASSLRETGGYTF. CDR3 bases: TGTGCCAGCAGCTTGAGGGAAACAGGTGGCTACACCTTC.

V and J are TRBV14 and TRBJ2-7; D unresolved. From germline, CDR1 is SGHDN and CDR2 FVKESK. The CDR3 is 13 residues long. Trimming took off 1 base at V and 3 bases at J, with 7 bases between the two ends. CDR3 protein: CASSQAPGYEQYF. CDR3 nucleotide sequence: TGTGCCAGCAGCCAAGCCCCGGGCTACGAGCAGTACTTC.

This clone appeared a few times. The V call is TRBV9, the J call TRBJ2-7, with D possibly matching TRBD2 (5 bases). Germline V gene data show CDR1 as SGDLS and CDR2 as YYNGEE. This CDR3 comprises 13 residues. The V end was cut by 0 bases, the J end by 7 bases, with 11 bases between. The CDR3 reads CASSVAATGEQYF. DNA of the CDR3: TGTGCCAGCAGCGTAGCCGCTACGGGGGAGCAGTACTTC. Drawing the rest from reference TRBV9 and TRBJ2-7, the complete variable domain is DSGVTQTPKHLITATGQRVTLRCSPRSGDLSVYWYQQSLDQGLQFLIQYYNGEERAKGNILERFSAQQFPDLHSELNLSSLELGDSALYFCASSVAATGEQYFGPGTRLTVT.

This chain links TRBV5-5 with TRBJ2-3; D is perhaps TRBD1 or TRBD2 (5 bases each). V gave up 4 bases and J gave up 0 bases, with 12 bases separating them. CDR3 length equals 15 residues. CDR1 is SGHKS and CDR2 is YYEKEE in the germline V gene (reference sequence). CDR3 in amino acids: CASSPIGESTDTQYF. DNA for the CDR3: TGTGCCAGCAGCCCGATAGGGGAGAGCACAGATACGCAGTATTTT. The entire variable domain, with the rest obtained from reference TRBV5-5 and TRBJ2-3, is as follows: DAGVTQSPTHLIKTRGQQVTLRCSPISGHKSVSWYQQVLGQGPQFIFQYYEKEERGRGNFPDRFSARQFPNYSSELNVNALLLGDSALYLCASSPIGESTDTQYFGPGTRLTVL.

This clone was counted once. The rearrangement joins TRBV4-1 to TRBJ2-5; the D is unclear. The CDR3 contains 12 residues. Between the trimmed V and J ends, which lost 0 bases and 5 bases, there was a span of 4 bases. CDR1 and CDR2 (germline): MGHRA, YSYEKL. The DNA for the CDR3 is TGCGCCAGCAGCCAAGAAGGGGAGACCCAGTACTTC. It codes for CASSQEGETQYF.